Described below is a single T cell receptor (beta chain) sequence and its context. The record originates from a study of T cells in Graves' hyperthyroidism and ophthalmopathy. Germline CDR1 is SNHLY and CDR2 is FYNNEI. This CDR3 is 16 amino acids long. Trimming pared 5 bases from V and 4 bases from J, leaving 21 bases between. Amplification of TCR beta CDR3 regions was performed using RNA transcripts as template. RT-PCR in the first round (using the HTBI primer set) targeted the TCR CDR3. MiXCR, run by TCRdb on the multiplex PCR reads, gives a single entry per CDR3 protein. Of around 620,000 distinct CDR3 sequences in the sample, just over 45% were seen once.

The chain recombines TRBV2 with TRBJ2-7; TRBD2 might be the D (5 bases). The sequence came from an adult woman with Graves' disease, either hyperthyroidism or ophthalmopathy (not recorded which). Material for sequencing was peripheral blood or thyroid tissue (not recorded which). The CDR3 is CASSFGLADPPYEQYF. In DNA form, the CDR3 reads TGTGCCAGCAGTTTCGGCCTAGCCGATCCCCCTTACGAGCAGTACTTC.